These 7 T cell receptor beta chains were all obtained from the same sample, sequenced in a study of CD8+CD57+ T cells in acquired aplastic anemia. The template used for profiling TCR beta VDJ and CDR3 was genomic DNA. TCRdb used MiXCR to reprocess the reads, holding one entry per CDR3 protein. The sample includes roughly 300,000 distinct CDR3 sequences, around three fifths seen only once; the top ten take 6.5% to 10%. Source material: sorted CD4+, CD8+, or CD8+CD57+ T cells (not recorded which) from PBMCs. The receptor set was obtained from a human donor with severe aplastic anemia or a healthy control (not recorded which).

This clonotype was seen a few times. The CDR3 DNA follows: TGTGCCAGCAGCAAGGGGCGGGGCTCCCCCCTCCACTTT. Amino acid sequence: CASSKGRGSPLHF. This rearrangement joins TRBV9 to TRBJ1-6; possibly TRBD1 for D (5 bases). Germline CDR1 and CDR2: SGDLS and YYNGEE. This CDR3 has 13 amino acids. The ends were cut back, 4 bases at V and 13 bases at J, with 15 bases in the middle.

This clonotype occurred once. The chain employs TRBV7-9 and TRBJ2-2; 8 nucleotides match TRBD2. The CDR3 is 18 amino acids. V dropped 2 bases and J dropped 5; count of bases not matched to a gene: 13. CDR1 is SEHNR, CDR2 FQNEAQ, per germline (reference sequence). The CDR3 DNA reads as TGTGCCAGCAGCTTAATCCCTTGGGCGGGAGGAGAGACCGGGGAGCTGTTTTTT. Its translation is CASSLIPWAGGETGELFF.

This clonotype has a handful of counts. This rearrangement joins TRBV10-2 to TRBJ2-7; D is unresolved. The CDR3 loop spans 14 amino acids. CDR1 and CDR2 from the germline V gene are WSHSY and SAAADI. The V gene lost 0 bases and the J gene lost 1 base, with 7 bases spanning the gap. CDR3 sequence (DNA): TGCGCCAGCAGTGAGTCGCACGGTTCCTACGAGCAGTACTTC. Translating it yields CASSESHGSYEQYF.

This clonotype was detected many times. The J gene is TRBJ2-7, the V gene TRBV6-5; 9 bases are shared with TRBD1. With 2 bases clipped from V and 0 bases from J, the junction kept 8 bases outside the gene matches. The CDR3 has 17 amino acids. Germline V gives CDR1 MNHEY, CDR2 SVGAGI. CDR3 DNA sequence: TGTGCCAGCAGTTACGTGCAACAGGGGGCTAACTCCTACGAGCAGTACTTC. Protein product: CASSYVQQGANSYEQYF.

The CDR3 loop is CASSDWTGGRNGYTF. CDR3 DNA sequence: TGCGCCAGCAGTGACTGGACAGGGGGAAGAAATGGCTACACCTTC. V gene TRBV10-2 combines with J gene TRBJ1-2; 10 bases fit TRBD1. The CDR3 loop spans 15 amino acids. The germline CDR1 and CDR2 sequences are WSHSY and SAAADI. V gave up 3 bases and J gave up 6 bases; unmatched junction bases: 7.

This clonotype was found a few times. The rearrangement uses TRBV6-4 and TRBJ2-3; no definite D call. Trimming stripped 0 bases from V and 6 bases from J, with 13 bases between. The V gene's germline CDR1 is MRHNA and CDR2 SNTAGT. This CDR3 contains 15 residues. CDR3 loop: CASSDSIGPFDTQYF. CDR3 bases: TGTGCCAGCAGTGACTCGATCGGTCCGTTTGATACGCAGTATTTT.

The rearrangement joins TRBV7-9 to TRBJ2-7, with a tentative D call TRBD2 (8 bases). Germline CDR1 and CDR2: SEHNR and FQNEAQ (reference sequence). The CDR3 consists of 15 residues. Trimming left V 6 bases short and J 0 bases short, with 15 bases between. CDR3 bases: TGTGCCAGCAGTAGCGGGACAGTAGGCTCCTACGAGCAGTACTTC. The encoded protein is CASSSGTVGSYEQYF.